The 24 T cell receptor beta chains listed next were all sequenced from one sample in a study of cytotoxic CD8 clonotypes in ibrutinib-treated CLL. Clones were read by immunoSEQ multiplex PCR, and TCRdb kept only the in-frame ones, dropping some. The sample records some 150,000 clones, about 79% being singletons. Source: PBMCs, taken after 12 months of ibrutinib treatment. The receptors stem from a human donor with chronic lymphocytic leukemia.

As DNA, the CDR3 is TGTGCCTGGAGTCCCGGGACTAGCGGGAGGTTGGCAGATACGCAGTATTTT. Encoded protein: CAWSPGTSGRLADTQYF. The J gene is TRBJ2-3, the V gene TRBV30; 15 nucleotides match TRBD2. Germline CDR1 and CDR2: GTSNPN and SVGIG (reference sequence). This CDR3 has 17 residues. V shed 2 bases, J shed 4 bases, and the junction held 7 bases outside the gene matches.

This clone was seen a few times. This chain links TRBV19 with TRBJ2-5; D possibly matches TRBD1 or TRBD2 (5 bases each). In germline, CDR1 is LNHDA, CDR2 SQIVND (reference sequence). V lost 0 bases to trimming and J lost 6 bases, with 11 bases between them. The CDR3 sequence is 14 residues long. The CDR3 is CASSIEGRGKTQYF. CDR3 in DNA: TGTGCCAGTAGTATAGAGGGACGTGGGAAGACCCAGTACTTC.

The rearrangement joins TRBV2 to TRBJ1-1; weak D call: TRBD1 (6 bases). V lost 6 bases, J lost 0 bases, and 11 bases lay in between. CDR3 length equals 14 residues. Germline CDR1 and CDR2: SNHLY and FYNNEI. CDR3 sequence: CASSVTGMNTEAFF. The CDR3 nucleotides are TGTGCCAGCAGCGTGACAGGTATGAACACTGAAGCTTTCTTT.

DNA of the CDR3: TGTGCCAGCAGCTCCGGGGAATATGGCTACACCTTC. This translates into CASSSGEYGYTF. The chain is built from TRBV11-2 and TRBJ1-2, with D uncertain. CDR3 length: 12 residues. Trimming took 4 bases from V and 5 from J, leaving 8 bases between them. Germline V lookup: CDR1 SGHAT, CDR2 FQNNGV.

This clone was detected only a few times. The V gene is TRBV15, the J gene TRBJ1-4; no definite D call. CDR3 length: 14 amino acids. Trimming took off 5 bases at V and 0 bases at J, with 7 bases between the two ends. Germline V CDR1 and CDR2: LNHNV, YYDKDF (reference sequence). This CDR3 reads CATSWGATNEKLFF. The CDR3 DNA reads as TGTGCCACCAGCTGGGGTGCAACTAATGAAAAACTGTTTTTT.

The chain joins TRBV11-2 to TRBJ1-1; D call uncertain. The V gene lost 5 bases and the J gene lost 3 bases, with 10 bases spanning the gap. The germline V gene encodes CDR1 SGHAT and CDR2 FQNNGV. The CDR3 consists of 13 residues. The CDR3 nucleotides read TGTGCCAGCAGCCTTACGTGGTACACTGAAGCTTTCTTT. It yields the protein CASSLTWYTEAFF.

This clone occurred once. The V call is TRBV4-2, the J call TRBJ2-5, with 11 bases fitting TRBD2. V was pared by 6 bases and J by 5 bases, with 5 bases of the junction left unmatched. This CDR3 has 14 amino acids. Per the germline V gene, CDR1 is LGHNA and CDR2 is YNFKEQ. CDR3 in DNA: TGTGCCAGCAGGGTTAGCGGGGGGGAGGAGACCCAGTACTTC. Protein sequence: CASRVSGGEETQYF.

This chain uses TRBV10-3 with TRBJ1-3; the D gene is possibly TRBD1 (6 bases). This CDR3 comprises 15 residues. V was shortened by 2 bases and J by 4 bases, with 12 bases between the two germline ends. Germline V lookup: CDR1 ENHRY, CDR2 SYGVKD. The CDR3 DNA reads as TGTGCCATCAGTGAGCTCCAGGGGTCAGGAAACACCATATATTTT. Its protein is CAISELQGSGNTIYF.

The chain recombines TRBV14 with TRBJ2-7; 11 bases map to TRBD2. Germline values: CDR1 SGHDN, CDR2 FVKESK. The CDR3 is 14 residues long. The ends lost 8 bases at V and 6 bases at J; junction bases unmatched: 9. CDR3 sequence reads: CASGLAGSLSEQYF. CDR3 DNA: TGTGCCAGCGGACTAGCGGGTTCTTTGAGCGAGCAGTACTTC. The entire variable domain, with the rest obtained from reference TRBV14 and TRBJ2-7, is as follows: EAGVTQFPSHSVIEKGQTVTLRCDPISGHDNLYWYRRVMGKEIKFLLHFVKESKQDESGMPNNRFLAERTGGTYSTLKVQPAELEDSGVYFCASGLAGSLSEQYFGPGTRLTVT.

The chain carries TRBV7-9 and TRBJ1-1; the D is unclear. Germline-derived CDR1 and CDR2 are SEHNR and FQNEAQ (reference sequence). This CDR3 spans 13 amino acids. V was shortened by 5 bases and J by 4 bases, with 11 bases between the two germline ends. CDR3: CASSTRGATEAFF. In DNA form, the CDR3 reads TGTGCCAGCAGCACCCGGGGAGCCACTGAAGCTTTCTTT.

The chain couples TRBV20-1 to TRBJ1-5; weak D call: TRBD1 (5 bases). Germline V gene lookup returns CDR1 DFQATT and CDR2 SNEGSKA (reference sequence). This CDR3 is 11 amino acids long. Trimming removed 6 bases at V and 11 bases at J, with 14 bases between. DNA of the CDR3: TGCAGTGCGAAGGGGCGGGTCTCCCAGCATTTT. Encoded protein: CSAKGRVSQHF.

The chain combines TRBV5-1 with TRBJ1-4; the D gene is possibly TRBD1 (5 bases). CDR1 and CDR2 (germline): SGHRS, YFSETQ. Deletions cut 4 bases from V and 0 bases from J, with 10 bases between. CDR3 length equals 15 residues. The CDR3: CASSHGGATNEKLFF. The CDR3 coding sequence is TGCGCCAGCAGCCACGGGGGGGCAACTAATGAAAAACTGTTTTTT. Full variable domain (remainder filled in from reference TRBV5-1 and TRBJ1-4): KAGVTQTPRYLIKTRGQQVTLSCSPISGHRSVSWYQQTPGQGLQFLFEYFSETQRNKGNFPGRFSGRQFSNSRSEMNVSTLELGDSALYLCASSHGGATNEKLFFGSGTQLSVL.

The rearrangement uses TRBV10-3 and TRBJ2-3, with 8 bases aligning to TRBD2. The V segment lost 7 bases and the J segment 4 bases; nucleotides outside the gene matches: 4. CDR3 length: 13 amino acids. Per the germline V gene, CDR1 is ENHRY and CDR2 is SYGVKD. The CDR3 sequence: CAIKGGRSDTQYF. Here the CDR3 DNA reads TGTGCCATCAAAGGCGGGAGGTCAGATACGCAGTATTTT.

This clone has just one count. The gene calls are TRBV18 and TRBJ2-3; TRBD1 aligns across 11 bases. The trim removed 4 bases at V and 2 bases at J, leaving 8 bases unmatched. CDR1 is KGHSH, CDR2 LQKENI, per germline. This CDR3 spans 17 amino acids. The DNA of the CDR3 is TGTGCCAGCTCACGGGTTTGGACAGGGGGCTCCACAGATACGCAGTATTTT. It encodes CASSRVWTGGSTDTQYF.

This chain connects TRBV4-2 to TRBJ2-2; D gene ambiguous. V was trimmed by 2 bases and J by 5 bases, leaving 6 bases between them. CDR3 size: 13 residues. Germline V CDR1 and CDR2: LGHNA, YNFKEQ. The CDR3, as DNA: TGTGCCAGCAGCCAACGAGAAACCGGGGAGCTGTTTTTT. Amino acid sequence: CASSQRETGELFF.

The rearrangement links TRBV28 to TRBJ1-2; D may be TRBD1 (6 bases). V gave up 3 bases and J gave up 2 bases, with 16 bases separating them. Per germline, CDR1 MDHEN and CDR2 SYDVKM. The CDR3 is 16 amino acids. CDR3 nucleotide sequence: TGTGCCAGCAGTTTGGGGGCGAGTGCAGGGAACTATGGCTACACCTTC. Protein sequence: CASSLGASAGNYGYTF.

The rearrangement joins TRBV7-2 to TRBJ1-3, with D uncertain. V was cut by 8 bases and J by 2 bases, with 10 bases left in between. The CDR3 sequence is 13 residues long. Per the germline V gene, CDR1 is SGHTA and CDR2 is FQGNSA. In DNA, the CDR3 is TGTGCCAGCGCCCCTCTGGCTGGAAACACCATATATTTT. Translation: CASAPLAGNTIYF.

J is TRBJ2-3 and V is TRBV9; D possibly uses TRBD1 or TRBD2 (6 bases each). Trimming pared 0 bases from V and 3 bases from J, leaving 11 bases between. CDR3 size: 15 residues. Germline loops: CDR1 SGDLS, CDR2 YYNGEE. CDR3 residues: CASSVGGAGTDTQYF. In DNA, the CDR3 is TGTGCCAGCAGCGTAGGGGGGGCTGGGACAGATACGCAGTATTTT.

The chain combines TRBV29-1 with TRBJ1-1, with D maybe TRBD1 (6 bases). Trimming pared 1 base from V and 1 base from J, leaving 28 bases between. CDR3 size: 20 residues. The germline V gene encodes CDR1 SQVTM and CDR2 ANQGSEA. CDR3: CSVEVIGGQLLRSGNTEAFF. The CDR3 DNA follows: TGCAGCGTTGAAGTTATAGGCGGACAGTTGCTACGATCGGGGAACACTGAAGCTTTCTTT.

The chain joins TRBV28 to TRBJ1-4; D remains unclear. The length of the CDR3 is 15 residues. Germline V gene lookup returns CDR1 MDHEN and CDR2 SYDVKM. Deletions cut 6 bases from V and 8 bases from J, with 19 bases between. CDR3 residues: CASREVRGGREKLFF. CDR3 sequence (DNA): TGTGCCAGCAGGGAGGTCCGGGGTGGGAGGGAAAAACTGTTTTTT.

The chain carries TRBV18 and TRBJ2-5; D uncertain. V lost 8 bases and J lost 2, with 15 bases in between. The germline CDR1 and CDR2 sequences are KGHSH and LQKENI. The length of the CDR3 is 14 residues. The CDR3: CASASQKNQETQYF. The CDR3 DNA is TGTGCCAGCGCATCCCAGAAAAATCAAGAGACCCAGTACTTC.

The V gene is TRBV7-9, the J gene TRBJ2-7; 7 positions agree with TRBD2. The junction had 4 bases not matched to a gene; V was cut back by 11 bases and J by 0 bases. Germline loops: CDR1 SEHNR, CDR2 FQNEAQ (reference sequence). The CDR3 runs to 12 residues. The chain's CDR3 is CAGSGFSYEQYF. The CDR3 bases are TGTGCCGGTAGCGGGTTCTCCTACGAGCAGTACTTC. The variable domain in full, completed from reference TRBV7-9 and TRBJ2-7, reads DTGVSQNPRHKITKRGQNVTFRCDPISEHNRLYWYRQTLGQGPEFLTYFQNEAQLEKSRLLSDRFSAERPKGSFSTLEIQRTEQGDSAMYLCAGSGFSYEQYFGPGTRLTVT.

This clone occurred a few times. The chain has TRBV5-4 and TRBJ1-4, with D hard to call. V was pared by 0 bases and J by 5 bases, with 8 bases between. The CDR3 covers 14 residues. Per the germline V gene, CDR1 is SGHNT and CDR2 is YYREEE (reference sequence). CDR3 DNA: TGTGCCAGCAGCTTGGAAAGCGGGAATGAAAAACTGTTTTTT. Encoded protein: CASSLESGNEKLFF.

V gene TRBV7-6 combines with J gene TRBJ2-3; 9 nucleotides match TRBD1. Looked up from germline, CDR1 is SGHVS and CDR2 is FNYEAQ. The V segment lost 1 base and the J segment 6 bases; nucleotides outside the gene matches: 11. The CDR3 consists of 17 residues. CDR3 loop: CASSLGGDRVPLDTQYF. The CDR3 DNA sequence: TGTGCCAGCAGCTTAGGTGGGGACAGGGTCCCGTTGGATACGCAGTATTTT.